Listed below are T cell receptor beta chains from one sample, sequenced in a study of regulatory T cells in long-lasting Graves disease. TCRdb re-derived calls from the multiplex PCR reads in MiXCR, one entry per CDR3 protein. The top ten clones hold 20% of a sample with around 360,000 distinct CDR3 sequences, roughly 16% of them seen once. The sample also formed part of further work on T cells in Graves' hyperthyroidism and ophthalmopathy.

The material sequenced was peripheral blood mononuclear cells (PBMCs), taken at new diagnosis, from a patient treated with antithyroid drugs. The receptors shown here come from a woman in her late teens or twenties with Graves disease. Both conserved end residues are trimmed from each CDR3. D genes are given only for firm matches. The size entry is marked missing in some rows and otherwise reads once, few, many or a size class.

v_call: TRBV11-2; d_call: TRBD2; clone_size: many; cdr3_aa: ASSSGTINEQF
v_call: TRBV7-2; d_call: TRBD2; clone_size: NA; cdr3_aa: ASSPLGGLAETQY
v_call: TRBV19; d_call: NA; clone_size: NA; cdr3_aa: ASSMGRLRQETQY
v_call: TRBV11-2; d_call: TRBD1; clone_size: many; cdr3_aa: ASSFVGTGGVKEKLF
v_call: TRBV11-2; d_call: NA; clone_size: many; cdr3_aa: ASSLGVGGQETQY
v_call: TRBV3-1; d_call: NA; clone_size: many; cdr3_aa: ASSQDTLNTEAF
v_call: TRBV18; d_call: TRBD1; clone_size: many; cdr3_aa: ASSPNRGGSYNSPLH
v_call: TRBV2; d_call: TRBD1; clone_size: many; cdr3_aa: ASSLSGTGSYGYT
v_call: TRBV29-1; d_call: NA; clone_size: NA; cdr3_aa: SVGFQGNYGYT
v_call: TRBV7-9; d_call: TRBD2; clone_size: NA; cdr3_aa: ASSAGLAANNEQF
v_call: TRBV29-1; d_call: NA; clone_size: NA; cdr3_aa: SVSGNDNSPLH
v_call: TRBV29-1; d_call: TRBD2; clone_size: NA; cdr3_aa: SVEEGRESGANVLT
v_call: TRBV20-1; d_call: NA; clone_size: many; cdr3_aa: SARGGLGSTDTQY
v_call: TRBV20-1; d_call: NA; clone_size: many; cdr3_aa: SAPETRRNYNEQF
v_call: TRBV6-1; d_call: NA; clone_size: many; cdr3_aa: ASSPDWSSYNEQF
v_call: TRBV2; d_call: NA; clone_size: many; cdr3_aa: ASSESGDTAKDGYT
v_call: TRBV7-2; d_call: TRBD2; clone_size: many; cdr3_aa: ASSLSTSPRTYEQY
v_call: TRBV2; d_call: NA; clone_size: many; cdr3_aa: ASSEIGSPQETQY
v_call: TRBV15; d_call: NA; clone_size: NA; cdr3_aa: ATSKYRDTGELF
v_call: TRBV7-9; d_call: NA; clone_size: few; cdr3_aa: ASSPPT
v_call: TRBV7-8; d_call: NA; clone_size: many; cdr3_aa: ASSLEPGVQF
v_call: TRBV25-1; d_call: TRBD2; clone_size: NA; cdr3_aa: ASSHDSVAGVYTQY